This TCR beta chain was documented in a study of OX40 agonist ivuxolimab in advanced cancers. In the study overall: In this trial design, patients received ivuxolimab intravenously at 0.01 to 10 mg/kg every 2 weeks. Recorded diagnoses for dose-escalation patients were hepatocellular carcinoma, melanoma, renal cell or head and neck cancer. Of the participants, 40% had some prior anti-PD-1, anti-PD-L1 or anti-CTLA-4 therapy, which was allowed.

The method was immunoSEQ multiplex PCR; TCRdb's version includes in-frame clones alone and lacks a portion of them. The profile shows around 9,900 clones, 60% to 75% of them singletons. General study findings and limits: Blood T cells, both CD4+ and CD8+, expanded clonally by week 6 at 0.1 to 3.0 mg/kg.

As for this clone: Its antigen is not known.

The CDR3 contains 15 residues. V lost 5 bases and J lost 2; bases outside the gene matches: 9. CDR1 and CDR2 (germline): SGHTA, FQGTGA. This clonotype originated in an adult with an advanced solid tumor such as melanoma, head and neck, liver or kidney cancer. The chain has TRBV7-3 and TRBJ2-7, with 7 bases aligning to TRBD1. The sample consisted of CD4+ or CD8+ T cells sorted from blood, taken in a trial of the OX40 agonist ivuxolimab. CDR3 coding DNA: TGTGCCAGCAGCCACCGGGACAGTAGTACCTACGAGCAGTACTTC. Translating it yields CASSHRDSSTYEQYF.